The present TCR beta chain was sequenced within a study of T cell responses to AZD1222 COVID-19 vaccine. Overall study results and limits: Reportedly, nearly half of unique spike TCRs recognized epitopes outside B.1.351/B.1.1.7 mutations. Possibly, clonal diversity was underestimated; donors were largely white British and included more females. Sampling captured repertoires only after the peak T cell response.

The method was immunoSEQ multiplex PCR; TCRdb's version includes in-frame clones alone and lacks a portion of them. The data contain some 130,000 clones, roughly 85% of them singletons. V was shortened by 8 bases and J by 2 bases, with 11 bases between the two germline ends. CDR3 size: 13 residues. CDR1 is KGHDR and CDR2 is SFDVKD in the germline V gene. A note on this clone: Its specificity is not known.

J is TRBJ1-2 and V is TRBV24-1, with a possible D match to TRBD1 (5 bases). The sample consisted of peripheral blood, taken on day 0 of AZD1222 vaccination. The TCR originated in an adult in good health. CDR3 coding DNA: TGTGCCACCACTCAGGGAGGCAACTATGGCTACACCTTC. Translated, it gives CATTQGGNYGYTF.